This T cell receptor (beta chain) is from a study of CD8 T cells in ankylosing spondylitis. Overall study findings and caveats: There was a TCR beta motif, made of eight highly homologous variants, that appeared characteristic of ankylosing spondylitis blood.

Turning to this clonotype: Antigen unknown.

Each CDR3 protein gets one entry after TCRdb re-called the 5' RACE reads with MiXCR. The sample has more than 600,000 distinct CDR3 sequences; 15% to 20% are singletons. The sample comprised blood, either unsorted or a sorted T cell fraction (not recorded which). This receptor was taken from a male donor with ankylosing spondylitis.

The CDR3 bases are TGCGCCAGCAGCGGAGTGTGGGGCACCTACTATGGCTACACCTTC. Amino acids: CASSGVWGTYYGYTF. The V and J genes are TRBV4-3 and TRBJ1-2; tentatively, D is TRBD1 (5 bases). V shed 5 bases and J shed 3 bases, with 16 bases lying between them. This CDR3 comprises 15 residues. Germline V gives CDR1 LGHNA, CDR2 YSLEER.